This entry lists 18 T cell receptor beta chains sequenced from one sample in a study of blood T cell repertoires in COVID-19. Assay: immunoSEQ multiplex PCR; the TCRdb copy retains only in-frame clones and omits some. The data hold approximately 200,000 clones, with about 86% observed a single time. The sequenced sample consisted of PBMCs or T cells enriched from blood (not recorded which). These receptors were obtained from a young woman who had been exposed to COVID-19.

V and J are TRBV3-1 (or the pseudogene TRBV3-2) and TRBJ2-3; D is ambiguous. V was pared by 1 base and J by 6 bases, with 20 bases between. From germline, CDR1 is LGHDT and CDR2 YNNKEL (reference sequence). CDR3 length: 17 residues. The CDR3 reads CASSQVMAGPDRDTQYF. CDR3 coding DNA: TGTGCCAGCAGCCAAGTAATGGCTGGGCCCGACCGGGATACGCAGTATTTT.

This sequence joins TRBV10-1 and TRBJ2-7; the D gene is possibly TRBD1 (6 bases). The CDR3 contains 12 residues. V was cut by 4 bases and J by 6 bases, with 10 bases left in between. In germline, CDR1 is WNHNN, CDR2 SYGVQD (reference sequence). CDR3 sequence reads: CASSGTVGEQYF. CDR3 DNA sequence: TGCGCCAGCAGTGGGACAGTTGGCGAGCAGTACTTC.

The rearrangement links TRBV24-1 to TRBJ1-2, with TRBD1 identical over 7 bases. The CDR3 has 13 amino acids. V was pared by 7 bases and J by 7 bases, with 8 bases of the junction left unmatched. Germline CDR1 reads KGHDR; CDR2 reads SFDVKD. CDR3 amino acids: CATSLTGNLGYTF. CDR3 sequence (DNA): TGTGCCACCAGCCTGACAGGGAACCTTGGCTACACCTTC.

This chain links TRBV3-1 (or the pseudogene TRBV3-2) with TRBJ2-2, with 15 bases fitting TRBD2. The CDR3 is 19 residues long. V lost 3 bases to trimming and J lost 1 base; unmatched junction nucleotides: 6. CDR1 and CDR2 from the germline V gene are LGHDT and YNNKEL (reference sequence). In DNA, the CDR3 is TGTGCCAGCAGCCAGAGGTGGGGACTAGCGGGGGGGAACACCGGGGAGCTGTTTTTT. It yields the protein CASSQRWGLAGGNTGELFF.

This clone was observed a handful of times. The chain has TRBV19 and TRBJ2-7; weak D call: TRBD1 (6 bases). Trimming took 6 bases from V and 1 from J, leaving 10 bases between them. The CDR3 loop spans 13 amino acids. Germline V gene lookup returns CDR1 LNHDA and CDR2 SQIVND (reference sequence). CDR3 in DNA: TGTGCCAGTAGCACCACAGGGTCCTACGAGCAGTACTTC. It encodes CASSTTGSYEQYF. Complete variable domain (other parts from reference TRBV19 and TRBJ2-7): DGGITQSPKYLFRKEGQNVTLSCEQNLNHDAMYWYRQDPGQGLRLIYYSQIVNDFQKGDIAEGYSVSREKKESFPLTVTSAQKNPTAFYLCASSTTGSYEQYFGPGTRLTVT.

This clone was recorded only once. This chain links TRBV7-6 with TRBJ1-6; no definite D call. The germline V gene encodes CDR1 SGHVS and CDR2 FNYEAQ. With 1 base removed from V and 6 bases from J, the gap between germline ends came to 10 bases. The CDR3 has 15 amino acids. This CDR3 reads CASSLGSSPNSPLHF. Here the CDR3 DNA reads TGTGCCAGCAGCTTAGGGAGCAGCCCTAATTCACCCCTCCACTTT.

This rearrangement joins TRBV2 to TRBJ1-6; 11 bases agree with TRBD1. V was pared by 8 bases and J by 6 bases, with 3 bases of the junction left unmatched. The CDR3 extends over 14 amino acids. In germline, CDR1 is SNHLY, CDR2 FYNNEI. This CDR3 is CASRGTGGNSPLHF. The CDR3 bases are TGTGCCAGCCGAGGGACAGGGGGTAATTCACCCCTCCACTTT.

The chain uses TRBV6-5 and TRBJ1-2; maybe TRBD1 (6 bases). V was pared by 5 bases and J by 8 bases, with 15 bases between. From germline, CDR1 is MNHEY and CDR2 SVGAGI. This CDR3 has 13 residues. The CDR3 nucleotides read TGTGCCAGCAGTACGGGGACACCTCGGGGCTACACCTTC. Its translation: CASSTGTPRGYTF.

The chain recombines TRBV6-2 or TRBV6-3 with TRBJ1-2, with a weak D call TRBD1 (6 bases). V gave up 6 bases and J gave up 3 bases, with 11 bases separating them. The germline V gene has CDR1 MNHEY and CDR2 SVGEGT. This CDR3 is 13 amino acids long. The CDR3 bases are TGTGCCAGCAGCGAACAGGGAGACTATGGCTACACCTTC. Translating it yields CASSEQGDYGYTF.

The rearrangement uses TRBV19 and TRBJ1-2; 9 bases are shared with TRBD1. Unmatched junction bases numbered 7, after V lost 5 bases and J lost 6 bases. Germline loops: CDR1 LNHDA, CDR2 SQIVND (reference sequence). This CDR3 is built from 14 residues. The CDR3 loop is CASSPLGQGDGYTF. Written as DNA, the CDR3 is TGTGCCAGTAGTCCACTGGGACAGGGTGATGGCTACACCTTC.

The chain is built from TRBV3-1 (or the pseudogene TRBV3-2) and TRBJ1-6, with D maybe TRBD1 (6 bases). CDR3 length: 12 amino acids. V lost 5 bases and J 11 bases, leaving 10 bases between the germline ends. Germline CDR1 and CDR2: LGHDT and YNNKEL (reference sequence). In nucleotides, the CDR3 is TGTGCCAGCAGCGCCCAGGGGACACCCCTCCACTTT. Its protein is CASSAQGTPLHF.

V is TRBV5-1 and J is TRBJ2-1, with 7 bases fitting TRBD1. The CDR3 has 16 residues. From germline, CDR1 is SGHRS and CDR2 YFSETQ. Germline trimming cut 5 bases from V and 4 bases from J; bases unmatched to any gene: 12. CDR3 loop: CASSRLQQGTYNEQFF. The CDR3 DNA follows: TGCGCCAGCAGTAGGTTACAACAGGGGACGTACAATGAGCAGTTCTTC.

The J gene is TRBJ2-4, the V gene TRBV5-1; tentative D call: TRBD2 (5 bases). The V and J ends lost 4 bases and 0 bases respectively, with 8 bases between them. CDR3 length: 14 residues. Per the germline V gene, CDR1 is SGHRS and CDR2 is YFSETQ. The CDR3 is CASSRELAKNIQYF. CDR3 nucleotides: TGCGCCAGCAGCAGGGAGCTAGCCAAAAACATTCAGTACTTC.

The CDR3 sequence is CASSPRGSGGVTVGEQFF. For the CDR3, the DNA is TGTGCCAGCAGCCCCCGGGGTAGCGGGGGGGTTACGGTGGGTGAGCAGTTCTTC. The genes are TRBV9 and TRBJ2-1; 11 nucleotides line up with TRBD2. CDR1 and CDR2 from the germline V gene are SGDLS and YYNGEE. The V segment lost 4 bases and the J segment 9 bases; nucleotides outside the gene matches: 18. This CDR3 spans 18 amino acids.

This sequence joins TRBV7-2 and TRBJ2-6; D remains ambiguous. Germline V gives CDR1 SGHTA, CDR2 FQGNSA. The ends were cut back, 1 base at V and 5 bases at J, with 9 bases in the middle. The CDR3 contains 15 residues. The CDR3 DNA reads as TGTGCCAGCAGCTTAGAGCTCCCTAGGGCCAACGTCCTGACTTTC. Translation gives CASSLELPRANVLTF.

This chain uses TRBV27 with TRBJ2-7; unclear D gene. CDR3 size: 13 residues. Trimming left V 4 bases short and J 9 bases short, with 16 bases between. Germline V gene sequence: CDR1 MNHEY, CDR2 SMNVEV (reference sequence). The CDR3 reads CASSSRSIGVQYF. The CDR3 nucleotides read TGTGCCAGCAGTTCCCGGTCCATCGGTGTGCAGTACTTC.

The rearrangement uses TRBV5-1 and TRBJ2-1; TRBD2 matches 11 bases. This CDR3 comprises 15 residues. The germline V gene has CDR1 SGHRS and CDR2 YFSETQ. V was pared by 0 bases and J by 9 bases, with 5 bases of the junction left unmatched. The CDR3 bases are TGCGCCAGCAGCTTGGACCTAGCGGGGGGAGCTGAGCAGTTCTTC. This sequence encodes CASSLDLAGGAEQFF.

This chain's CDR3 is CASSRIPSGTGRSYEQYF. The CDR3 coding sequence is TGCGCCAGCAGCCGTATCCCCTCCGGGACAGGCCGCTCCTACGAGCAGTACTTC. The rearrangement uses TRBV5-1 and TRBJ2-7; 8 bases agree with TRBD1. CDR1 and CDR2 from the germline V gene are SGHRS and YFSETQ. CDR3 size: 18 residues. J gave up 0 bases and V 4 bases, and 15 bases lay outside the gene matches.